These 22 T cell receptor beta chains were sequenced from one sample in a study of CD8+CD57+ T cells in acquired aplastic anemia (dated by TCRdb to 2016 to 2019). TCRdb shows the sequencer as Illumina HiSeq 2000. Genomic DNA served as template for TCR beta VDJ combination and CDR3 sequence profiling. TCRdb reprocessing: public reads trimmed at Q25 with fastp, clones called with MiXCR, in-frame beta chains kept. Every CDR3 protein is listed once, alongside the most common genes and DNA of its rows. Across this sample there are about 220,000 distinct CDR3 sequences, with 34% seen only once. Of the sample, 0.95% to 1.3% is held by the ten largest clones. Sequencing input: sorted CD4+, CD8+, or CD8+CD57+ T cells (not recorded which) from PBMCs. The receptor source for this set is a human donor in good health, serving as a control.

The table lists this clonotype with a few counts. The gene calls are TRBV7-9 and TRBJ1-5, with D possibly matching TRBD1 (6 bases). The CDR3 runs to 13 residues. Looked up from germline, CDR1 is SEHNR and CDR2 is FQNEAQ (reference sequence). Trimming shortened V by 3 bases and J by 6 bases, and 9 bases separated the two germline ends. CDR3 DNA: TGTGCCAGCAGCTTGAACAGGGTTCAGCCCCAGCATTTT. The encoded protein is CASSLNRVQPQHF.

This clonotype was detected a few times. The rearrangement uses TRBV12-5 and TRBJ1-6, with TRBD1 matching 7 bases. This CDR3 is 20 amino acids long. The germline V gene has CDR1 LGHNT and CDR2 FRNRAP. After removal of 0 bases from V and 5 bases from J, the junction contained 16 bases not matched to a gene. As DNA, the CDR3 is TGTGCTAGTGGTTTGGTAGTTATCTCGGTCGTTGACAGGGATAATTCACCCCTCCACTTT. Residues: CASGLVVISVVDRDNSPLHF.

This clonotype was picked up many times. The chain recombines TRBV6-5 with TRBJ1-1, with D perhaps matching TRBD1 (5 bases). The ends were cut back, 6 bases at V and 0 bases at J, with 17 bases in the middle. Germline V gives CDR1 MNHEY, CDR2 SVGAGI. The length of the CDR3 is 16 residues. The CDR3 loop reads CASRPTRQRMNTEAFF. CDR3 nucleotide sequence: TGTGCCAGCAGGCCAACCCGACAGCGTATGAACACTGAAGCTTTCTTT.

This rearrangement joins TRBV20-1 to TRBJ2-7, with TRBD2 matching 11 bases. V dropped 0 bases and J dropped 3; count of bases not matched to a gene: 4. The CDR3 consists of 15 residues. Germline CDR1 and CDR2: DFQATT and SNEGSKA (reference sequence). The CDR3 DNA reads as TGCAGTGCTAGAGAGGGACTAGCGGTACTCTACGAGCAGTACTTC. Its translation is CSAREGLAVLYEQYF.

The chain carries TRBV3-1 and TRBJ2-1, with no clear D. V dropped 8 bases and J dropped 3 bases, with 5 bases sitting between them. Germline-derived CDR1 and CDR2 are LGHDT and YNNKEL (reference sequence). This CDR3 has 11 amino acids. For the CDR3, the DNA is TGTGCCAGCGGCAGCTACAATGAGCAGTTCTTC. Encoded protein: CASGSYNEQFF.

This clonotype has ten or more counts. This chain uses TRBV7-9 with TRBJ1-4; D ambiguous. Trimming stripped 1 base from V and 7 bases from J, with 10 bases between. The germline V gene encodes CDR1 SEHNR and CDR2 FQNEAQ (reference sequence). The length of the CDR3 is 14 residues. CDR3 in amino acids: CASSLGDQSEKLFF. The CDR3 nucleotides read TGTGCCAGCAGCTTAGGGGATCAGAGTGAAAAACTGTTTTTT.

The chain joins TRBV2 to TRBJ2-3, with D perhaps TRBD1 or TRBD2 (5 bases each). V lost 5 bases, J lost 0 bases, and 12 bases lay in between. CDR1 and CDR2 (germline): SNHLY, FYNNEI. CDR3 length equals 15 residues. The CDR3 nucleotides are TGTGCCAGCAGTTTTTGGGGGATAAGCACAGATACGCAGTATTTT. Protein sequence: CASSFWGISTDTQYF.

This clonotype was seen a few times. The chain recombines TRBV11-2 with TRBJ2-1, with D possibly being TRBD1 (6 bases). The V gene's germline CDR1 is SGHAT and CDR2 FQNNGV. The CDR3 sequence is 15 residues long. The V gene lost 1 base and the J gene lost 5 bases, with 12 bases spanning the gap. DNA for the CDR3: TGTGCCAGCAGCTTAGGGACCACAGGGCACAATGAGCAGTTCTTC. This encodes CASSLGTTGHNEQFF.

This sequence joins TRBV24-1 and TRBJ1-2; D gene unclear. This CDR3 comprises 12 residues. From germline, CDR1 is KGHDR and CDR2 SFDVKD. V was clipped by 4 bases and J by 7 bases, with 9 bases between them. CDR3 sequence: CATSEEIGGYTF. CDR3 coding DNA: TGTGCCACCAGTGAGGAGATTGGTGGCTACACCTTC.

The chain links TRBV30 to TRBJ1-3; TRBD1 is a possible D gene (5 bases). The ends were cut back, 4 bases at V and 3 bases at J, with 16 bases in the middle. CDR3 length equals 15 residues. Per germline, CDR1 GTSNPN and CDR2 SVGIG (reference sequence). The CDR3 DNA sequence: TGTGCCTGGATCCCCGGGACGATTTTTGGAAACACCATATATTTT. Translation gives CAWIPGTIFGNTIYF.

V is TRBV4-1 and J is TRBJ2-2, with 10 bases identical to TRBD1. V trimming: 8 bases; J trimming: 5 bases; junction bases outside the gene matches: 8. Germline V gives CDR1 MGHRA, CDR2 YSYEKL. The CDR3 is 15 residues long. The CDR3 region has the DNA TGCGCCAGCCTACCTCCGGGACAGGGGACCGGGGAGCTGTTTTTT. Translating it yields CASLPPGQGTGELFF.

This clonotype has only a few counts. The chain recombines TRBV24-1 with TRBJ2-1, with 11 bases that match TRBD1. CDR3 length: 16 amino acids. V gave up 11 bases and J gave up 5 bases; unmatched junction bases: 13. Per the germline V gene, CDR1 is KGHDR and CDR2 is SFDVKD. As DNA, the CDR3 is TGTGCCAGCAGACGGTCCGGGACAGGGGGAAACAATGAGCAGTTCTTC. Translated: CASRRSGTGGNNEQFF.

Of note for this clonotype: Germline is not matched at one junction end, which may reflect a read error. J is TRBJ1-5 and V is TRBV10-3, with a weak D call TRBD1 (5 bases). The CDR3 is 15 amino acids. Germline CDR1 ENHRY, CDR2 SYGVKD. CDR3 in amino acids: CASSVNRYSNQPQHF. The DNA of the CDR3 is TGTGCCAGCAGTGTTAACAGGTATAGCAATCAGCCCCAGCATTTT.

The V call is TRBV7-9, the J call TRBJ2-5; maybe TRBD1 (7 bases). Trimming removed 5 bases at V and 2 bases at J, with 15 bases between. CDR1 SEHNR and CDR2 FQNEAQ come from the germline V gene (reference sequence). This CDR3 region has 15 residues. The CDR3 loop reads CASSGRTGVQETQYF. In DNA, the CDR3 is TGTGCCAGCAGCGGGAGGACAGGAGTTCAAGAGACCCAGTACTTC.

This clonotype was detected only a few times. The rearrangement uses TRBV20-1 and TRBJ1-5; D unclear. CDR1 DFQATT and CDR2 SNEGSKA come from the germline V gene (reference sequence). Trimming pared 1 base from V and 3 bases from J, leaving 10 bases between. CDR3 length equals 14 residues. CDR3 residues: CSARVFADNQPQHF. DNA for the CDR3: TGCAGTGCTAGAGTTTTTGCGGACAATCAGCCCCAGCATTTT.

The chain couples TRBV7-3 to TRBJ2-7; no clear D. From germline, CDR1 is SGHTA and CDR2 FQGTGA. The CDR3 spans 11 residues. V was pared by 8 bases and J by 3 bases, with 8 bases between. The CDR3 here is CASASYYEQYF. The DNA of the CDR3 is TGTGCCAGCGCCTCCTACTACGAGCAGTACTTC.

The V and J genes are TRBV2 and TRBJ2-5, with TRBD1 matching over 11 bases. With V trimmed by 6 bases and J by 5 bases, 5 bases remained unmatched. The CDR3 extends over 14 amino acids. Germline loops: CDR1 SNHLY, CDR2 FYNNEI. DNA of the CDR3: TGTGCCAGCAGGAGGACAGGGGGCCGGGAGACCCAGTACTTC. It specifies CASRRTGGRETQYF.

This clonotype was observed many times. The rearrangement links TRBV10-3 to TRBJ2-3; 7 bases map to TRBD1. This CDR3 spans 16 amino acids. Germline V gives CDR1 ENHRY, CDR2 SYGVKD. After removal of 6 bases from V and 2 bases from J, the junction contained 11 bases not matched to a gene. The CDR3: CAISGRQGLTTDTQYF. CDR3 sequence (DNA): TGTGCCATCAGCGGCCGACAGGGATTGACCACAGATACGCAGTATTTT.

The chain joins TRBV10-3 to TRBJ1-3; a possible D gene is TRBD1 (6 bases). V lost 6 bases to trimming and J lost 3 bases, with 6 bases between them. There are 12 residues in the CDR3. Per germline, CDR1 ENHRY and CDR2 SYGVKD. CDR3 protein: CAIRDSGNTIYF. CDR3 bases: TGTGCCATCAGGGACAGTGGAAACACCATATATTTT.

This clonotype was counted ten times or more. This chain joins TRBV2 and TRBJ2-5; D may be TRBD1 (5 bases). V was pared by 4 bases and J by 6 bases, with 12 bases between. Germline CDR1 is SNHLY and CDR2 is FYNNEI. The CDR3 is 13 amino acids. In DNA form, the CDR3 reads TGTGCCAGCAGTGTGAGCAGGGATCAGACCCAGTACTTC. Its translation is CASSVSRDQTQYF.

Details on this clonotype: No conserved phenylalanine or tryptophan is present at the end of the CDR3, so a read error is the likely explanation. The chain joins TRBV11-2 to TRBJ2-7; 10 bases are shared with TRBD2. This CDR3 spans 17 amino acids. The J segment lost 1 base and the V segment lost 5 bases, leaving 11 bases of the junction unmatched. CDR1 is SGHAT, CDR2 FQNNGV, per germline. The CDR3 here is CASSPGAGGINSYEQYL. CDR3 DNA sequence: TGTGCCAGCAGCCCAGGAGCGGGGGGGATTAATTCCTACGAGCAGTACCTC.

With respect to this clonotype: It is unclear where the CDR3 begins or ends on the DNA, so no DNA is shown, and the CDR3 is as TCRdb lists it. The chain is built from TRBV2 and TRBJ1-2. The CDR3 numbers 14 amino acids, ends counted. The germline CDR1 and CDR2 sequences are SNHLY and FYNNEI. The CDR3: CASSDGLVGYGNTF.